This TCR beta chain was observed in a study of blood T cell repertoires in COVID-19. Study in general: The cDNA or gDNA used as material had been derived from T cells, B-cell-depleted T cells, or PBMCs.

CDR3 length: 14 amino acids. Trimming at V came to 3 bases and at J to 4 bases, leaving 3 bases not matched to a gene. Per the germline V gene, CDR1 is SEHNR and CDR2 is FQNEAQ (reference sequence). Authors' processing steps: Reference gene primer amplification gave estimated nucleated cell counts. Sequencing was performed with immunoSEQ multiplex PCR; in TCRdb, only in-frame clones are kept and a portion is missing. For V, J and clone size, that table is used; D and trimming come from the DNA. This sample has about 130,000 clones, with 86% found just once. Sequencing was done on a sample of PBMCs or T cells enriched from blood (not recorded which). The chain carries TRBV7-9 and TRBJ2-3, with 8 bases matching TRBD1. The receptor was derived from a woman between 45 and 60 years old who had recovered from COVID-19. The CDR3 is CASSFGQGPDTQYF. As DNA, the CDR3 is TGTGCCAGCAGCTTCGGACAGGGACCAGATACGCAGTATTTT.